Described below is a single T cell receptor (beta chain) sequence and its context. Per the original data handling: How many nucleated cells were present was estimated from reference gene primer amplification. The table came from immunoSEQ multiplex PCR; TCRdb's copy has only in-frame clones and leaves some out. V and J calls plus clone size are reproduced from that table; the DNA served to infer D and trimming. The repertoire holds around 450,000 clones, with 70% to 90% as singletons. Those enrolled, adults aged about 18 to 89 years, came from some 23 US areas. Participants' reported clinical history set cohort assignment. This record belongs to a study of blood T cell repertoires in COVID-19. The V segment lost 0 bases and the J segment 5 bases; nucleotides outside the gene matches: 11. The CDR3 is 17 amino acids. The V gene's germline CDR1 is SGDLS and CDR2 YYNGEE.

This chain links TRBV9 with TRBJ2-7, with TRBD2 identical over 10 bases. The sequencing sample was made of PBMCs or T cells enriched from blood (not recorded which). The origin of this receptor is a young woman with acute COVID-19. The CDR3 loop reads CASSVASGRADNDEQYF. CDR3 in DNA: TGTGCCAGCAGCGTAGCCAGCGGGAGGGCCGACAATGACGAGCAGTACTTC.